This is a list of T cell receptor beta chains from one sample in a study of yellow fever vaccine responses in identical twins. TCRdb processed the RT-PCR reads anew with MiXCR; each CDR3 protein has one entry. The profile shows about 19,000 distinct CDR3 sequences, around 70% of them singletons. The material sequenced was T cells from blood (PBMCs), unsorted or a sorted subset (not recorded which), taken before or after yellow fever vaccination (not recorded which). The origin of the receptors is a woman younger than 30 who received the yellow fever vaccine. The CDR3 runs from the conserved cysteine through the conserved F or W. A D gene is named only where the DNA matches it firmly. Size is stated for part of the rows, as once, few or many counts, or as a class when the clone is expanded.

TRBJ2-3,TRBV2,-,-,CASPRGGRTDTQYF,TGTGCCAGCCCAAGGGGGGGACGCACAGATACGCAGTATTTT
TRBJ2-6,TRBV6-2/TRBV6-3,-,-,CASSYRRDSGANVLTF,TGTGCCAGCAGTTACAGGAGGGACTCTGGGGCCAACGTCCTGACTTTC
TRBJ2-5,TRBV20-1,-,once,CSARLLETQYF,TGCAGTGCTAGACTCTTGGAGACCCAGTACTTC
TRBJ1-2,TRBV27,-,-,CASSWGPVSGYTF,TGTGCCAGCAGTTGGGGGCCGGTGAGTGGCTACACCTTC
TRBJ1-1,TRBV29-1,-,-,CSADGQRGNTEAFF,TGCAGCGCCGACGGTCAGAGAGGGAACACTGAAGCTTTCTTT
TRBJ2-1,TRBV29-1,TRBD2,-,CSVGTSGTNEQFF,TGCAGCGTTGGGACTAGCGGTACCAATGAGCAGTTCTTC
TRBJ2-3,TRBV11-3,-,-,CASSLDLTRVTDTQYF,TGTGCCAGCAGCTTAGATCTCACCAGGGTGACAGATACGCAGTATTTT
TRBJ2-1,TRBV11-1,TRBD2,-,CASSLAWTSDEQFF,TGTGCCAGCAGCTTAGCTTGGACTAGCGATGAGCAGTTCTTC
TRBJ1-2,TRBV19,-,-,CASTDRENYGYTF,TGTGCCAGCACAGACAGAGAGAACTATGGCTACACCTTC
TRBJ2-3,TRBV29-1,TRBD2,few,CSVEDISSGRGTQYF,TGCAGCGTTGAAGATATAAGTAGCGGGAGAGGTACGCAGTATTTT
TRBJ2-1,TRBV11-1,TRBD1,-,CASSTGQYSYNEQFF,TGTGCCAGCAGCACGGGACAGTACTCCTACAATGAGCAGTTCTTC
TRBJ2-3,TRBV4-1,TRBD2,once,CASSQEGLAEDTQYF,TGCGCCAGCAGCCAAGAGGGACTAGCGGAAGATACGCAGTATTTT
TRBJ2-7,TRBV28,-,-,CASSSTREQYF,TGTGCCAGCAGTTCGACTCGCGAGCAGTACTTC
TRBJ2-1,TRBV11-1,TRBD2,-,CASHSGSSYNEQFF,TGTGCCAGCCATAGCGGGAGCTCCTACAATGAGCAGTTCTTC
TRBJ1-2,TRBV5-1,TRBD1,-,CASSGSGTGLGYTF,TGCGCCAGCAGCGGCTCCGGGACAGGGTTGGGCTACACCTTC
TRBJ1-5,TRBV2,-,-,CASSERQGNQPQHF,TGTGCCAGCAGTGAAAGGCAGGGCAATCAGCCCCAGCATTTT
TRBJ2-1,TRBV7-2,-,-,CASSDGLGQGNEQFF,TGTGCCAGCAGCGATGGCCTCGGGCAGGGCAATGAGCAGTTCTTC
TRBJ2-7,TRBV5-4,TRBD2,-,CASSPDSGSYYEQYF,TGTGCCAGCAGCCCAGATAGCGGGAGTTACTACGAGCAGTACTTC
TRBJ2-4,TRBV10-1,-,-,CASSEIDNPNIQYF,TGCGCCAGCAGTGAGATCGACAACCCAAACATTCAGTACTTC
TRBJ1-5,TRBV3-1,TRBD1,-,CASSQDQTGSQPQHF,TGTGCCAGCAGCCAAGACCAGACAGGGTCCCAGCCCCAGCATTTT
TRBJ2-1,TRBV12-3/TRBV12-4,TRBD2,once,CASNSGGSYNEQFF,TGTGCCAGCAATAGCGGGGGTTCCTACAATGAGCAGTTCTTC
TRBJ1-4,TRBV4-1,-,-,CASSQSRSPTNEKLFF,TGCGCCAGCAGCCAATCCCGATCACCAACTAATGAAAAACTGTTTTTT
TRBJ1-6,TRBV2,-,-,CASRDGRNSPLHF,TGTGCCAGCAGGGACGGCCGTAATTCACCCCTCCACTTT
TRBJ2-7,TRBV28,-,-,CASSWDTSYEQYF,TGTGCCAGCAGTTGGGACACCTCCTACGAGCAGTACTTC
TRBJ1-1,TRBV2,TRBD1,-,CASTSGTARTEAFF,TGTGCCAGCACCTCCGGGACAGCGAGGACTGAAGCTTTCTTT
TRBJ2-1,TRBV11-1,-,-,CASSLPLRDEQFF,TGTGCCAGCAGCTTACCCCTGCGCGATGAGCAGTTCTTC
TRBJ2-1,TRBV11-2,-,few,CASRPPRLLPNEQFF,TGTGCCAGCAGGCCCCCTCGTCTTCTCCCGAATGAGCAGTTCTTC
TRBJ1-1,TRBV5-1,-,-,CASSLAVGGYTEAFF,TGCGCCAGCAGCTTGGCCGTTGGGGGGTACACTGAAGCTTTCTTT
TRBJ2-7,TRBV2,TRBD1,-,CASRKRQGAGYEQYF,TGTGCCAGCAGAAAACGACAGGGGGCAGGTTACGAGCAGTACTTC
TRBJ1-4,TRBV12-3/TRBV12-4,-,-,CASRPTGTNEKLFF,TGTGCCAGCAGGCCGACAGGAACTAATGAAAAACTGTTTTTT
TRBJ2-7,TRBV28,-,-,CASSLLQADEQYF,TGTGCCAGCAGTTTATTACAGGCGGACGAGCAGTACTTC
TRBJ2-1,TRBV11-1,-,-,CASSLHRGSIGGNEQFF,TGTGCCAGCAGCTTACACAGGGGTAGTATTGGGGGGAATGAGCAGTTCTTC
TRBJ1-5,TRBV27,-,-,CASSLSSGNQPQHF,TGTGCCAGCAGTTTATCGTCGGGGAATCAGCCCCAGCATTTT
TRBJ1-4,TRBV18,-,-,CASSIRDYNEKLFF,TGTGCCAGCTCAATTCGGGACTACAATGAAAAACTGTTTTTT
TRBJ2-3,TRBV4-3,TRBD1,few,CASSRIVTGFSTDTQYF,TGCGCCAGCAGCCGGATCGTGACAGGGTTCTCGACAGATACGCAGTATTTT
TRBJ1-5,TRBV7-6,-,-,CASSLLFSSNQPQHF,TGTGCCAGCAGCTTATTATTCAGTAGCAATCAGCCCCAGCATTTT
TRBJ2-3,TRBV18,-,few,CASSPGDTQYF,TGTGCCAGCTCACCGGGGGATACGCAGTATTTT
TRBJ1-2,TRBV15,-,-,CATSSQQGQAYGYTF,TGTGCCACCAGCAGCCAACAGGGTCAGGCCTATGGCTACACCTTC
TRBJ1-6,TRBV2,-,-,CASSDGGYNSPLHF,TGTGCCAGCAGTGATGGGGGTTATAATTCACCCCTCCACTTT
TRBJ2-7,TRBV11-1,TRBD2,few,CASSSGLAGVYEQYF,TGTGCCAGCAGCTCCGGACTAGCGGGCGTTTACGAGCAGTACTTC
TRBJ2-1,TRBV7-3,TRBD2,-,CASSLRDSGGAGNEQFF,TGTGCCAGCAGCTTAAGGGATAGCGGGGGGGCCGGAAACGAGCAGTTCTTC
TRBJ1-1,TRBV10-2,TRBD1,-,CATYRGDTEAFF,TGCGCCACTTACAGGGGGGACACTGAAGCTTTCTTT
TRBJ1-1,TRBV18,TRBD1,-,CASSQGDRVTEAFF,TGTGCCAGCTCGCAGGGGGACAGGGTCACTGAAGCTTTCTTT
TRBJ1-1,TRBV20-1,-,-,CSARGGLDTEAFF,TGCAGTGCTAGGGGCGGTTTGGACACTGAAGCTTTCTTT
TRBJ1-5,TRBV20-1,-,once,CSAREAINQPQHF,TGCAGTGCTAGAGAGGCAATTAATCAGCCCCAGCATTTT
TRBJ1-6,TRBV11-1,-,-,CASSLFADSPLHF,TGTGCCAGCAGCTTGTTCGCCGATTCACCCCTCCACTTT
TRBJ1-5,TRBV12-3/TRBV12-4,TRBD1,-,CASRSGTGGLSNQPQHF,TGTGCCAGCAGATCCGGGACAGGGGGCTTAAGCAATCAGCCCCAGCATTTT
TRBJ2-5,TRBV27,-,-,CASRDSLVQETQYF,TGTGCCAGCAGGGATAGTTTGGTCCAAGAGACCCAGTACTTC
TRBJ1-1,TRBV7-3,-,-,CASSLTNPNTEAFF,TGTGCCAGCAGCTTAACCAACCCGAACACTGAAGCTTTCTTT
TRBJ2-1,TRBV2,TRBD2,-,CASSEAERLAHNEQFF,TGTGCCAGCAGTGAAGCTGAGAGACTAGCTCACAATGAGCAGTTCTTC
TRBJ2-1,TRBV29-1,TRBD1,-,CSVDGVTGGIQLSYNEQFF,TGCAGCGTTGACGGGGTGACAGGGGGCATCCAACTATCCTACAATGAGCAGTTCTTC
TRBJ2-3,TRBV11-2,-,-,CASSLDGDTQYF,TGTGCCAGCAGCTTAGATGGGGATACGCAGTATTTT
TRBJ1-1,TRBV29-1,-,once,CSVGSWAEAFF,TGCAGCGTTGGGTCGTGGGCCGAAGCTTTCTTT
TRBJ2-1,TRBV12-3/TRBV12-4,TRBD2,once,CASGPGLADNEQFF,TGTGCCAGCGGGCCCGGACTAGCCGACAATGAGCAGTTCTTC
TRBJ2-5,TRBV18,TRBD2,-,CASSPWTSGASRETQYF,TGTGCCAGCTCACCGTGGACTAGCGGGGCCAGCCGGGAGACCCAGTACTTC